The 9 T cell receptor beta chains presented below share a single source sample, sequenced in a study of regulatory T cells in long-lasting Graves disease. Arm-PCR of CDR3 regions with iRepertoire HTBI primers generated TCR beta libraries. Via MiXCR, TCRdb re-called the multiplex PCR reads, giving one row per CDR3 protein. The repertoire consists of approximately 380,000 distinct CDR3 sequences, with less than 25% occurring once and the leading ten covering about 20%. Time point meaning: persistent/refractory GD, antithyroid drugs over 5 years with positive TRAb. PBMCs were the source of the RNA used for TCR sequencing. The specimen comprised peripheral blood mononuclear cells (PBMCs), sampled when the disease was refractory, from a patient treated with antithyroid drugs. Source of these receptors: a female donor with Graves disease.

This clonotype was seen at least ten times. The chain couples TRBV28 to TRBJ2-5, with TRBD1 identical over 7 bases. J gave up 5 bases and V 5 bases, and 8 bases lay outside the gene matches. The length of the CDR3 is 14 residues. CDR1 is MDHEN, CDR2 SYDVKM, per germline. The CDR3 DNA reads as TGTGCCAGCAGTCCAACAGGGGCAAAGGAGACCCAGTACTTC. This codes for CASSPTGAKETQYF.

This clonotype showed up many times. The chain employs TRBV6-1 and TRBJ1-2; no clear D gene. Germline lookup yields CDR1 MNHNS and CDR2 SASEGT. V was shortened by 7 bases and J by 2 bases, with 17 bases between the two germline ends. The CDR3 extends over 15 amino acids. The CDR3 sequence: CASTPDLRNNYGYTF. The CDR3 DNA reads TGTGCCAGCACCCCCGACTTACGCAACAACTATGGCTACACCTTC.

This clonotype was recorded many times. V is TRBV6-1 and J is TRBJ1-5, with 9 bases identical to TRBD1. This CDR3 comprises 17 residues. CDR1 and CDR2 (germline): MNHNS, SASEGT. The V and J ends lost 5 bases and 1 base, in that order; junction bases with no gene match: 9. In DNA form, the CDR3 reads TGTGCCAGCAGTAAACGCGGGACAGGGATCAGCAATCAGCCCCAGCATTTT. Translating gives CASSKRGTGISNQPQHF.

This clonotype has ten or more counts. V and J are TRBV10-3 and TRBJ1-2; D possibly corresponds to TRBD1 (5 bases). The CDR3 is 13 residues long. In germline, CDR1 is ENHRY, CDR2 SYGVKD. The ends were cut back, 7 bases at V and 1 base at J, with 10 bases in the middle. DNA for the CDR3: TGTGCCATCAAATCAGGGCATAACTATGGCTACACCTTC. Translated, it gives CAIKSGHNYGYTF.

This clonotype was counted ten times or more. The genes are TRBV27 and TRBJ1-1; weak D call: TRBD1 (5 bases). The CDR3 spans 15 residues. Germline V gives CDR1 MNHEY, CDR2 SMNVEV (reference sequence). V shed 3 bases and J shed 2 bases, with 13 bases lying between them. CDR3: CASSFGDPLNTEAFF. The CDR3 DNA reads TGTGCCAGCAGTTTTGGGGACCCACTTAACACTGAAGCTTTCTTT.

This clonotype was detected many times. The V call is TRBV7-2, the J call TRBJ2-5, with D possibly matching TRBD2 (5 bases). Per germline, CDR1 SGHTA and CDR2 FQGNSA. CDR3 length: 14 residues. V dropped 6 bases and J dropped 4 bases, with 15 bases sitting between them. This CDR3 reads CASRVGKAGETQYF. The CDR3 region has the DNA TGTGCCAGCAGAGTTGGGAAGGCGGGAGAGACCCAGTACTTC.

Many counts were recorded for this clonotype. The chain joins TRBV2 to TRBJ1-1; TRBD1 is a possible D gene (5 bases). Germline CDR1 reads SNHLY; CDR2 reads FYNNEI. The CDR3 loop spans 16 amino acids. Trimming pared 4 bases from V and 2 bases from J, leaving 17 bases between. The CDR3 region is CASSVGESFQNTEAFF. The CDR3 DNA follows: TGTGCCAGCAGTGTGGGGGAATCCTTCCAAAACACTGAAGCTTTCTTT.

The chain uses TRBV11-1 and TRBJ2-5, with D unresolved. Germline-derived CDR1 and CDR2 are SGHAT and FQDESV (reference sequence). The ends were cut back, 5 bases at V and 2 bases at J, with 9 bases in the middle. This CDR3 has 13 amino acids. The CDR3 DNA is TGTGCCAGCAGCGGTGCACAGCAAGAGACCCAGTACTTC. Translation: CASSGAQQETQYF.

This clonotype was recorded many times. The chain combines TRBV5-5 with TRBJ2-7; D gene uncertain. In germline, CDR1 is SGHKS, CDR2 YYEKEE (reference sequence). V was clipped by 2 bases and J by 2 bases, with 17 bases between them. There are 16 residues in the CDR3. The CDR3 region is CASSFSPAETAYEQYF. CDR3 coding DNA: TGTGCCAGCAGCTTTTCCCCGGCGGAAACCGCCTACGAGCAGTACTTC.